The next 25 T cell receptor beta chains were all read from a single sample in a study of shared clonotypes between healthy human individuals. Assay used: immunoSEQ multiplex PCR; TCRdb lists only in-frame clones, some missing. The data hold 2 million to 2.5 million clones, with 93% observed a single time. The sample was naive CD4+ T cells from PBMCs. The subset was: CD45RA+ positively selected. These receptors originate from a man aged 18 to 30 in good health. Some clones in this sample may be carry-over from other donors' samples.

The chain combines TRBV6-5 with TRBJ2-5; D gene uncertain. The CDR3 consists of 11 residues. Between the trimmed V and J ends, which lost 7 bases and 0 bases, there was a span of 3 bases. Per germline, CDR1 MNHEY and CDR2 SVGAGI. The CDR3 is CASTNQETQYF. For the CDR3, the DNA is TGTGCCAGCACAAACCAAGAGACCCAGTACTTC.

V and J are TRBV29-1 and TRBJ2-1, with TRBD1 as a possible D gene (6 bases). The CDR3 has 13 amino acids. From germline, CDR1 is SQVTM and CDR2 ANQGSEA. V was pared by 1 base and J by 9 bases, with 13 bases between. DNA of the CDR3: TGCAGCGTTGAAGTCCTGACAGGTGGTGAGCAGTTCTTC. Amino acid sequence: CSVEVLTGGEQFF.

The genes are TRBV9 and TRBJ2-7, with a tentative D call TRBD2 (6 bases). This CDR3 spans 16 amino acids. Germline V gene sequence: CDR1 SGDLS, CDR2 YYNGEE. V lost 0 bases to trimming and J lost 4 bases, with 17 bases between them. The CDR3 DNA is TGTGCCAGCAGCGTAGGACTAGGTGGTGGGGGGTACGAGCAGTACTTC. Protein product: CASSVGLGGGGYEQYF.

A remark on this clone: Other DNA sequences from this sample encode an identical CDR3 as well. The chain has TRBV6-5 and TRBJ2-7; the match to TRBD1 covers 7 bases. Germline CDR1 and CDR2: MNHEY and SVGAGI. Losses at the gene ends were 0 bases for V and 4 bases for J; bases not matched to a gene: 3. CDR3 size: 14 residues. CDR3 in DNA: TGTGCCAGCAGTTACTCGGGACAGACTTACGAGCAGTACTTC. This gives the protein CASSYSGQTYEQYF.

The chain uses TRBV18 and TRBJ2-7, with a tentative D call TRBD2 (6 bases). Germline lookup yields CDR1 KGHSH and CDR2 LQKENI. The V end was cut by 3 bases, the J end by 5 bases, with 20 bases between. The length of the CDR3 is 16 residues. CDR3 in amino acids: CASSPTGDRVGHEQYF. The CDR3 nucleotides read TGTGCCAGCTCACCGACGGGGGACCGGGTCGGCCACGAGCAGTACTTC.

A note on this clone: This CDR3 is also generated by other DNA sequences in the sample. This chain uses TRBV11-2 with TRBJ2-2; D gene ambiguous. The V and J ends lost 1 base and 2 bases respectively, with 5 bases between them. The CDR3 contains 14 residues. Germline CDR1 is SGHAT and CDR2 is FQNNGV. This chain's CDR3 is CASSLGPNTGELFF. CDR3 nucleotides: TGTGCCAGCAGCTTAGGGCCCAACACCGGGGAGCTGTTTTTT.

Worth noting for this clone: At the DNA level, this CDR3 is encoded by other sequences in the same sample as well. The rearrangement joins TRBV28 to TRBJ2-5; 14 bases match TRBD2. The junction had 1 base not matched to a gene; V was cut back by 3 bases and J by 4 bases. This CDR3 contains 15 residues. Germline CDR1 is MDHEN and CDR2 is SYDVKM. CDR3 nucleotides: TGTGCCAGCAGTTTTGGGACTAGCGGGGGAGAGACCCAGTACTTC. As protein: CASSFGTSGGETQYF.

A note on this clone: This sample includes further DNA sequences coding for the same CDR3. The CDR3 spells CASSLTGPGANVLTF. The CDR3 nucleotides are TGTGCCAGCAGTTTGACAGGGCCTGGGGCCAACGTCCTGACTTTC. The chain couples TRBV28 to TRBJ2-6, with 7 nucleotides matching TRBD1. With V trimmed by 3 bases and J by 2 bases, 1 base remained unmatched. Germline lookup yields CDR1 MDHEN and CDR2 SYDVKM. This CDR3 is built from 15 residues.

V usage is TRBV10-3 and J usage is TRBJ2-3, with TRBD2 matching 10 bases. V was pared by 6 bases and J by 4 bases, with 4 bases of the junction left unmatched. The CDR3 spans 14 residues. Germline V gene lookup returns CDR1 ENHRY and CDR2 SYGVKD. In nucleotides, the CDR3 is TGTGCCATCAGCGGGCTAGCGGGAGCAGATACGCAGTATTTT. Protein product: CAISGLAGADTQYF.

V gene TRBV27 combines with J gene TRBJ1-4; tentatively, D is TRBD1 (6 bases). The CDR3 length is 13 residues. CDR1 is MNHEY, CDR2 SMNVEV, per germline (reference sequence). V lost 1 base and J lost 7, with 7 bases in between. The CDR3 spells CASSLWGAEKLFF. DNA for the CDR3: TGTGCCAGCAGTTTATGGGGGGCTGAAAAACTGTTTTTT.

The CDR3 DNA is TGTGCCAGCAGTTTAGAGGCACACGGTGAAAAACTGTTTTTT. It yields the protein CASSLEAHGEKLFF. This chain connects TRBV28 to TRBJ1-4; D is unclear. This CDR3 has 14 residues. The V end lost 2 bases, the J end lost 7 bases, and 11 bases lay between the germline ends. Germline V gene lookup returns CDR1 MDHEN and CDR2 SYDVKM.

This clone was seen a single time. The chain recombines TRBV6-6 with TRBJ1-1; D not certain. The germline V and J ends were trimmed by 2 bases and 6 bases, with 13 bases remaining between them. This CDR3 is built from 14 residues. CDR1 is MNHNY, CDR2 SVGAGI, per germline (reference sequence). The CDR3 protein is CASSYEHAVAEAFF. CDR3 in DNA: TGTGCCAGCAGTTACGAACACGCGGTCGCTGAAGCTTTCTTT.

This chain links TRBV6-4 with TRBJ2-1, with 14 nucleotides matching TRBD2. CDR1 is MRHNA and CDR2 is SNTAGT in the germline V gene. The CDR3 spans 18 residues. After removal of 8 bases from V and 1 base from J, the junction contained 10 bases not matched to a gene. CDR3 amino acids: CASSKGTSGSVSYNEQFF. CDR3 bases: TGTGCCAGCTCCAAGGGGACTAGCGGGAGTGTATCCTACAATGAGCAGTTCTTC.

The J gene is TRBJ2-3, the V gene TRBV19, with TRBD2 matching 8 bases. Per the germline V gene, CDR1 is LNHDA and CDR2 is SQIVND (reference sequence). This CDR3 has 14 amino acids. Trimming cost V 6 bases and J 7 bases; bases outside gene matches: 9. CDR3 region: CASRKPGGPHTQYF. The DNA for the CDR3 is TGTGCCAGTAGGAAGCCGGGAGGGCCACATACGCAGTATTTT.

The V and J genes are TRBV7-2 and TRBJ1-6; D ambiguous. The CDR3 is made up of 12 amino acids. The germline gives CDR1 SGHTA, CDR2 FQGNSA. V was clipped by 1 base and J by 16 bases, with 11 bases between them. CDR3 protein: CASSLVNARLHF. In DNA form, the CDR3 reads TGTGCCAGCAGCTTAGTTAACGCTAGACTCCACTTT.

The chain uses TRBV18 and TRBJ2-7; a possible D gene is TRBD2 (5 bases). The germline V gene has CDR1 KGHSH and CDR2 LQKENI. Deletions cut 0 bases from V and 2 bases from J, with 8 bases between. This CDR3 has 14 residues. CDR3 bases: TGTGCCAGCTCACCACCCCCGGGAACCTACGAGCAGTACTTC. It yields the protein CASSPPPGTYEQYF.

The rearrangement uses TRBV4-2 and TRBJ2-5; no clear D gene. This CDR3 spans 14 amino acids. V lost 0 bases and J lost 2, with 7 bases in between. Germline CDR1 and CDR2: LGHNA and YNFKEQ. CDR3 amino acids: CASSQEPTQETQYF. The CDR3 bases are TGTGCCAGCAGCCAAGAACCAACACAAGAGACCCAGTACTTC.

The J gene is TRBJ1-1, the V gene TRBV6-5; D gene unclear. V lost 9 bases to trimming and J lost 1 base, with 12 bases between them. Germline CDR1 reads MNHEY; CDR2 reads SVGAGI. The CDR3 runs 13 residues. The CDR3 loop reads CASRRSANTEAFF. CDR3 DNA sequence: TGTGCCAGTCGTCGGTCGGCGAACACTGAAGCTTTCTTT.

This clone was seen a single time. The chain recombines TRBV5-1 with TRBJ2-5; no reliable D call. Germline V gives CDR1 SGHRS, CDR2 YFSETQ. The V and J ends lost 4 bases and 4 bases respectively, with 17 bases between them. CDR3 length equals 15 residues. The CDR3 protein is CASSLGARATETQYF. In DNA form, the CDR3 reads TGCGCCAGCAGCCTGGGCGCTAGGGCTACAGAGACCCAGTACTTC. Combining the CDR3 with reference TRBV5-1 and TRBJ2-5 gives the whole variable domain KAGVTQTPRYLIKTRGQQVTLSCSPISGHRSVSWYQQTPGQGLQFLFEYFSETQRNKGNFPGRFSGRQFSNSRSEMNVSTLELGDSALYLCASSLGARATETQYFGPGTRLLVL.

This chain uses TRBV2 with TRBJ1-2; D not certain. The CDR3 loop spans 13 amino acids. Between the trimmed V and J ends, which lost 0 bases and 1 base, there was a span of 3 bases. Germline CDR1 is SNHLY and CDR2 is FYNNEI. The DNA of the CDR3 is TGTGCCAGCAGTGAAGCTCTTAACTATGGCTACACCTTC. It yields the protein CASSEALNYGYTF.

This clone has more than one count but fewer than ten. This sample also contains other DNA sequences that code for the same CDR3. The rearrangement uses TRBV19 and TRBJ1-5, with D uncertain. Deletions cut 3 bases from V and 3 bases from J, with 6 bases between. The CDR3 covers 13 residues. CDR1 and CDR2 from the germline V gene are LNHDA and SQIVND (reference sequence). This CDR3 reads CASSIRVNQPQHF. The CDR3 bases are TGTGCCAGTAGTATCCGGGTCAATCAGCCCCAGCATTTT. The full variable domain, its missing parts supplied by reference TRBV19 and TRBJ1-5, is DGGITQSPKYLFRKEGQNVTLSCEQNLNHDAMYWYRQDPGQGLRLIYYSQIVNDFQKGDIAEGYSVSREKKESFPLTVTSAQKNPTAFYLCASSIRVNQPQHFGDGTRLSIL.

The V gene is TRBV10-3, the J gene TRBJ2-7; tentative D call: TRBD1 (5 bases). Germline V lookup: CDR1 ENHRY, CDR2 SYGVKD. The V end lost 3 bases, the J end lost 3 bases, and 21 bases lay between the germline ends. The CDR3 is 17 amino acids. CDR3 bases: TGTGCCATCAGTGAACCGCTAGGGGCAGCGACCAACTACGAGCAGTACTTC. This translates into CAISEPLGAATNYEQYF.

As concerns this clone: The same CDR3 arises from other DNA sequences in this sample as well. CDR3 nucleotides: TGCAGCGTCCTCGTCGGCTCCTACGAGCAGTACTTC. Translation gives CSVLVGSYEQYF. This chain connects TRBV29-1 to TRBJ2-7; no clear D. V was pared by 6 bases and J by 0 bases, with 9 bases between. CDR3 length equals 12 residues. Germline V gene sequence: CDR1 SQVTM, CDR2 ANQGSEA.

V and J are TRBV6-6 and TRBJ2-7; the D is unclear. The CDR3 length is 15 residues. Germline V gene data show CDR1 as MNHNY and CDR2 as SVGAGI (reference sequence). Trimming shortened V by 6 bases and J by 0 bases, and 15 bases separated the two germline ends. CDR3 in DNA: TGTGCCAGCAGCCTGGCTGGCGGCAACTCCTACGAGCAGTACTTC. Protein sequence: CASSLAGGNSYEQYF.

The chain has TRBV28 and TRBJ2-3; 13 nucleotides align to TRBD2. The CDR3 extends over 15 amino acids. Looked up from germline, CDR1 is MDHEN and CDR2 is SYDVKM. Unmatched junction bases numbered 8, after V lost 7 bases and J lost 7 bases. The CDR3 region has the DNA TGTGCCAGCAACCTAGGGACTAGCGGGGCCAATACGCAGTATTTT. Amino acid sequence: CASNLGTSGANTQYF. The whole variable domain, filled in from reference TRBV28 and TRBJ2-3, reads DVKVTQSSRYLVKRTGEKVFLECVQDMDHENMFWYRQDPGLGLRLIYFSYDVKMKEKGDIPEGYSVSREKKERFSLILESASTNQTSMYLCASNLGTSGANTQYFGPGTRLTVL.